A single sample gave rise to the 10 T cell receptor beta chains below, sequenced in a study of cytomegalovirus exposure and HLA in healthy donors. Vbeta (60) and Jbeta (13) primers were used in the PCR. Assay used: immunoSEQ multiplex PCR; TCRdb lists only in-frame clones, some missing. There are roughly 100,000 clones in the sample; around 60% occur only once, and approximately 3% lies in the top ten. Specimen: PBMCs. These receptors came from a man between 60 and 70 years old in good health and CMV-seronegative.

This chain uses TRBV11-3 with TRBJ2-7; D unresolved. Germline loops: CDR1 SGHNT, CDR2 YENEEA. This CDR3 is built from 12 residues. V gave up 1 base and J gave up 3 bases, with 4 bases separating them. This CDR3 is CASSLVSYEQYF. The CDR3 DNA is TGTGCCAGCAGCTTAGTCAGCTACGAGCAGTACTTC.

The chain combines TRBV4-1 with TRBJ2-5, with 10 bases aligning to TRBD1. CDR1 and CDR2 from the germline V gene are MGHRA and YSYEKL. Trimming cost V 1 base and J 5 bases; bases outside gene matches: 10. The CDR3 has 17 residues. The CDR3 bases are TGCGCCAGCAGCCAAGCTAAAACCGGGACAGGGGAGGAGACCCAGTACTTC. Translating gives CASSQAKTGTGEETQYF.

This clone was detected only once. The chain links TRBV2 to TRBJ2-7, with 8 bases that match TRBD1. Per germline, CDR1 SNHLY and CDR2 FYNNEI. CDR3 length: 20 amino acids. The V segment lost 2 bases and the J segment 0 bases; nucleotides outside the gene matches: 18. The CDR3, as DNA: TGTGCCAGCAGTGAACTTGACATGGTACAGGGGGATTCCTTCTCCTACGAGCAGTACTTC. This encodes CASSELDMVQGDSFSYEQYF.

The sample holds a few counts of this clone. CDR3 bases: TGTGCCAGCAGTTACGACAGGGTCTGGAACACTGAAGCTTTCTTT. Amino acids: CASSYDRVWNTEAFF. The chain recombines TRBV6-6 with TRBJ1-1, with 7 nucleotides matching TRBD1. V shed 2 bases and J 1 base; nucleotides not matched to a gene: 4. This CDR3 has 15 residues. Germline CDR1 reads MNHNY; CDR2 reads SVGAGI (reference sequence).

V and J are TRBV7-6 and TRBJ2-5, with D possibly matching TRBD1 (6 bases). The V gene's germline CDR1 is SGHVS and CDR2 FNYEAQ. V lost 4 bases and J 1 base, leaving 10 bases between the germline ends. The CDR3 length is 14 residues. The CDR3 region is CASSSWTVQETQYF. DNA of the CDR3: TGTGCCAGCAGCTCCTGGACAGTCCAAGAGACCCAGTACTTC.

This clone was found a few times. The V gene is TRBV7-8, the J gene TRBJ2-7; 9 nucleotides match TRBD2. The J segment lost 7 bases and the V segment lost 6 bases, leaving 7 bases of the junction unmatched. Germline V gene lookup returns CDR1 SGHVS and CDR2 FQNEAQ. The CDR3 has 13 residues. The CDR3 loop reads CASSSLAGQEQYF. The CDR3 region has the DNA TGTGCCAGCAGTTCTCTAGCGGGGCAAGAGCAGTACTTC.

About this clone itself: An end of the junction does not agree with germline; a read error may underlie this. The identical CDR3 is also encoded by other nucleotide sequences in the sample. The rearrangement uses TRBV7-8 and TRBJ1-5, with TRBD1 as a possible D gene (6 bases). The CDR3 totals 13 residues. Germline lookup yields CDR1 SGHVS and CDR2 FQNEAQ. CDR3 nucleotides: TGTGCCAGTAGCTTAGCGGCACAGGGAAGCCAGCATTTT. Protein: CASSLAAQGSQHF. The full variable domain, completed using reference TRBV7-8 and TRBJ1-5, is GAGVSQSPRYKVAKRGQDVALRCDPISGHVSLFWYQQALGQGPEFLTYFQNEAQLDKSGLPSDRFFAERPEGSVSTLKIQRTQQEDSAVYLCASSLAAQGSQHFGDGTRLSIL.

This clone was detected once. This sequence joins TRBV10-2 and TRBJ2-7; 9 bases align to TRBD1. The junction had 9 bases not matched to a gene; V was cut back by 6 bases and J by 6 bases. CDR3 length: 14 residues. From germline, CDR1 is WSHSY and CDR2 SAAADI. The CDR3 DNA reads TGCGCCAGCAGGGAGGACCCGACAGGGGGCGAGCAGTACTTC. This codes for CASREDPTGGEQYF.

This sequence joins TRBV9 and TRBJ2-5; TRBD2 is a possible D gene (7 bases). Germline CDR1 is SGDLS and CDR2 is YYNGEE. This CDR3 is 17 amino acids long. V was clipped by 3 bases and J by 5 bases, with 23 bases between them. CDR3 residues: CASSASGGRGGQETQYF. CDR3 coding DNA: TGTGCCAGCAGCGCCTCGGGGGGCAGGGGAGGACAGGAGACCCAGTACTTC.

A few counts support this clone. V usage is TRBV7-2 and J usage is TRBJ1-2; maybe TRBD1 (6 bases). There are 15 residues in the CDR3. V lost 5 bases and J lost 2, with 15 bases in between. Germline V gene sequence: CDR1 SGHTA, CDR2 FQGNSA. CDR3 in DNA: TGTGCCAGCAGCCCCCGATGGACAGCAAACTATGGCTACACCTTC. Protein sequence: CASSPRWTANYGYTF.